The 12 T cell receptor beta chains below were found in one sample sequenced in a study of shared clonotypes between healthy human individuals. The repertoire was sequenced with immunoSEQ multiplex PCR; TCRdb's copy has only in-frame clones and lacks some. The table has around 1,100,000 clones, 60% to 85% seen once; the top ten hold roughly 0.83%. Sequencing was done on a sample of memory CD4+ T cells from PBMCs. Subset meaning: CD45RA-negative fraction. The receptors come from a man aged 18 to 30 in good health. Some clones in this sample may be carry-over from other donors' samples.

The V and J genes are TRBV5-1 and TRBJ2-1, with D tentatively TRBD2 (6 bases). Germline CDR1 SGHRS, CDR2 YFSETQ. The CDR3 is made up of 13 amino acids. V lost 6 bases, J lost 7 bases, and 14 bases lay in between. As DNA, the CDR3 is TGCGCCAGCAATACGGGAGTAGAGAATGAGCAGTTCTTC. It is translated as CASNTGVENEQFF. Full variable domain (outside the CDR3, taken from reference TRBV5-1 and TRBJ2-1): KAGVTQTPRYLIKTRGQQVTLSCSPISGHRSVSWYQQTPGQGLQFLFEYFSETQRNKGNFPGRFSGRQFSNSRSEMNVSTLELGDSALYLCASNTGVENEQFFGPGTRLTVL.

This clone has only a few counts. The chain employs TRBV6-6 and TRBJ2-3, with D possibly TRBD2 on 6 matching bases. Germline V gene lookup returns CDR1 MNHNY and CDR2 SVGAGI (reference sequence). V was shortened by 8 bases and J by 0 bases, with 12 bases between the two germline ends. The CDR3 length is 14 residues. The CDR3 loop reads CASLGGGSTDTQYF. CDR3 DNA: TGTGCCAGCCTTGGGGGAGGTAGCACAGATACGCAGTATTTT.

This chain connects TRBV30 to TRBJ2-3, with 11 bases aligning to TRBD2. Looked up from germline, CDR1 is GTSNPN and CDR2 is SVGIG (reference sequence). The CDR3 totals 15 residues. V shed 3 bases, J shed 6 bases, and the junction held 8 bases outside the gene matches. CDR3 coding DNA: TGTGCCTGGAGCGCGGGGACTAGCGGTGGGGATACGCAGTATTTT. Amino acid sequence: CAWSAGTSGGDTQYF.

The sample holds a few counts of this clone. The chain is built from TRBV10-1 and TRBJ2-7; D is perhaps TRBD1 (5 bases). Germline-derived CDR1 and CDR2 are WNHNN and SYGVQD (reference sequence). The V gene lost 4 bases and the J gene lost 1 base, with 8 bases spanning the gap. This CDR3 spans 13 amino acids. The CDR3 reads CASSGQPSYEQYF. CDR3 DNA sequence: TGCGCCAGCAGTGGACAGCCGTCCTACGAGCAGTACTTC.

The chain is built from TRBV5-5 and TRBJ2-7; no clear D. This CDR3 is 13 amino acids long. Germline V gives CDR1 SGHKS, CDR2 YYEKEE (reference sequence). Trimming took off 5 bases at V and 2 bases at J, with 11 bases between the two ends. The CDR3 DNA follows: TGTGCCAGCAGGATTTTCCGGACCTACGAGCAGTACTTC. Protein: CASRIFRTYEQYF.

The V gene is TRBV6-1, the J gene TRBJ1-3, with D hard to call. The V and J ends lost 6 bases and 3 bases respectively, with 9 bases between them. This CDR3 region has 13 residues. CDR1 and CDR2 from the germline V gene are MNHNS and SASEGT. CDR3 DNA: TGTGCCAGCAGGCCCACGCTTGGAAACACCATATATTTT. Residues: CASRPTLGNTIYF.

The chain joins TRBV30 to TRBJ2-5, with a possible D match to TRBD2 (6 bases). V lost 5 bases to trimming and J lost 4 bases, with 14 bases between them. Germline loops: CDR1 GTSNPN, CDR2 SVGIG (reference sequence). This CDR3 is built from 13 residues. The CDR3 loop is CAWAKGGRETQYF. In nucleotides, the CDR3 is TGTGCCTGGGCCAAAGGAGGGAGAGAGACCCAGTACTTC.

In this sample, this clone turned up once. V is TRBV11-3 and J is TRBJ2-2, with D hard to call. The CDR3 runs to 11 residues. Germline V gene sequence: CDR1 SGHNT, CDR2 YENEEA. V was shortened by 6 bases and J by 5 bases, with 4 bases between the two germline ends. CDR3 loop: CASSITGELFF. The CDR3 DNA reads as TGTGCCAGCAGTATTACCGGGGAGCTGTTTTTT.

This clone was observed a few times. CDR3 DNA: TGCGCCAGCGTCGCCCGACAGAGCAGCTCCTACAATGAGCAGTTCTTC. Protein product: CASVARQSSSYNEQFF. The V call is TRBV5-1, the J call TRBJ2-1, with D perhaps matching TRBD1 (5 bases). V was cut by 7 bases and J by 0 bases, with 17 bases left in between. CDR3 length equals 16 residues. From germline, CDR1 is SGHRS and CDR2 YFSETQ.

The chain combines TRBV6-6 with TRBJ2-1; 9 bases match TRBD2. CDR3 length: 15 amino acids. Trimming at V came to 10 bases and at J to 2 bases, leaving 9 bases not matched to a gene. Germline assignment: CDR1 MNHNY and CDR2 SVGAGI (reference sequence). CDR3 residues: CATRREGAPYNEQFF. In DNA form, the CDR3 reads TGTGCCACCAGGCGGGAGGGCGCTCCCTACAATGAGCAGTTCTTC.

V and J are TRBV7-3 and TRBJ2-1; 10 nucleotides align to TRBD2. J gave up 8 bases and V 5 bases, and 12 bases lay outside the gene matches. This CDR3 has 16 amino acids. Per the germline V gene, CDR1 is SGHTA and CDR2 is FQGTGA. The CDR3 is CASSQIASGSRDEQFF. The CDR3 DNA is TGTGCCAGCAGCCAAATAGCTAGCGGGAGTCGGGATGAGCAGTTCTTC. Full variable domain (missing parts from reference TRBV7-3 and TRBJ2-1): GAGVSQTPSNKVTEKGKYVELRCDPISGHTALYWYRQSLGQGPEFLIYFQGTGAADDSGLPNDRFFAVRPEGSVSTLKIQRTERGDSAVYLCASSQIASGSRDEQFFGPGTRLTVL.

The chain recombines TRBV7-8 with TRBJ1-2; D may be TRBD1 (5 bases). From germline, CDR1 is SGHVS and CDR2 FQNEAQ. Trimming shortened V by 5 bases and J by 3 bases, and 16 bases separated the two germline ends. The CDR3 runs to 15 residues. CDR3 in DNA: TGTGCCAGCAGCCGCGTCATCCAGGGAGACTATGGCTACACCTTC. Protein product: CASSRVIQGDYGYTF.